This T cell receptor beta chain came from a study of pediatric ulcerative colitis. About the research overall: Disease was pancolitis in six or seven and left-sided in two, histology-confirmed.

With respect to this clone: As yet, its antigen is unknown.

The repertoire was sequenced with immunoSEQ multiplex PCR; TCRdb's copy has only in-frame clones and lacks some. The sample lists 36,000 or so clones; around 73% were seen once. One to two pinch biopsies were taken from the rectum during colonoscopy. Findings of the study overall: Compared with controls, ulcerative colitis showed greater blood-rectum clone sharing. Repertoires came from total lymphocyte DNA, so rare subsets like regulatory T cells may be missed.

The sequenced sample was gut tissue. The clonotype originates from a boy aged 5-17 years with moderate ulcerative colitis.

The DNA of the CDR3 is TGTGCCAGCAGCCTAGGAGCCTTCCAAGAGACCCAGTACTTC. The encoded protein is CASSLGAFQETQYF. The rearrangement joins TRBV7-2 to TRBJ2-5; no definite D call. Per germline, CDR1 SGHTA and CDR2 FQGNSA. The CDR3 is 14 amino acids. Trimming removed 5 bases from V and 1 base from J, with 11 bases in between.